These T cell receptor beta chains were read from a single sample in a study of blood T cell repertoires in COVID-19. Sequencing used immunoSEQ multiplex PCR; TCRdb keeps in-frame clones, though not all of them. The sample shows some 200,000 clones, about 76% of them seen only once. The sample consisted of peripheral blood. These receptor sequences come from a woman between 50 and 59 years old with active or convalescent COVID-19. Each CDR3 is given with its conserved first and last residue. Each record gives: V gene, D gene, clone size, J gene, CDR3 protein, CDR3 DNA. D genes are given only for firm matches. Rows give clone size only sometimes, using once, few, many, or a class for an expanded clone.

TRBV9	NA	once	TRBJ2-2	CASSLREAGELFF	TGTGCCAGCAGCCTCAGGGAGGCCGGGGAGCTGTTTTTT
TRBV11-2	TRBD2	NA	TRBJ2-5	CASTHTRGGQETQYF	TGTGCCAGCACCCACACACGGGGGGGTCAAGAGACCCAGTACTTC
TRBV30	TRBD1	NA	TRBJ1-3	CAWSAGTGVLGAGNTIYF	TGTGCCTGGAGTGCCGGGACAGGGGTGTTGGGGGCTGGAAACACCATATATTTT
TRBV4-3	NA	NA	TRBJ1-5	CASSQDPVGNQPQHF	TGCGCCAGCAGCCAAGATCCCGTAGGCAATCAGCCCCAGCATTTT
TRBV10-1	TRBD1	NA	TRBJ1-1	CASSESNRGNTEAFF	TGCGCCAGCAGTGAGTCGAACAGGGGGAACACTGAAGCTTTCTTT
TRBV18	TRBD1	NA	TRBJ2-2	CASSLGTDSGELFF	TGTGCCAGCTCACTCGGGACAGACTCCGGGGAGCTGTTTTTT
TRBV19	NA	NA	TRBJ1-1	CASSIPRRGSNTEAFF	TGTGCCAGTAGTATCCCCCGGAGGGGTTCGAACACTGAAGCTTTCTTT
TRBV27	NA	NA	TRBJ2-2	CASSLTPKRARTGELFF	TGTGCCAGCAGTTTAACCCCCAAGAGGGCGAGGACCGGGGAGCTGTTTTTT
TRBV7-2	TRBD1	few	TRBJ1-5	CASRPTGAGGPQHF	TGTGCCAGCAGACCAACAGGGGCCGGGGGGCCCCAGCATTTT
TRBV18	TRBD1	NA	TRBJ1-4	CASSPTGQVATNEKLFF	TGTGCCAGCTCACCGACAGGACAGGTCGCAACTAATGAAAAACTGTTTTTT
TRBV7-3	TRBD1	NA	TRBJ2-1	CASSPGQKYNEQFF	TGTGCCAGCAGCCCGGGACAGAAATACAATGAGCAGTTCTTC
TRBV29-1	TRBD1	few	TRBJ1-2	CSVEAGGSPNYGYTF	TGCAGCGTTGAAGCAGGGGGCTCCCCTAACTATGGCTACACCTTC
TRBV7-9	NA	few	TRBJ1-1	CASSLVVRGTEAFF	TGTGCCAGCAGCTTAGTTGTCAGGGGCACTGAAGCTTTCTTT
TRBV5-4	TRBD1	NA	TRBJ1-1	CASSPGARGGANTEAFF	TGTGCCAGCAGCCCGGGGGCAAGAGGGGGCGCGAACACTGAAGCTTTCTTT
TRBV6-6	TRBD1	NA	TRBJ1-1	CASSYSTGTGNF	TGTGCCAGCAGTTACTCGACAGGGACGGGAAACTTT
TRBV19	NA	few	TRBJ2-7	CASSIGRGSYEQYF	TGTGCCAGTAGTATAGGCCGGGGTTCCTACGAGCAGTACTTC
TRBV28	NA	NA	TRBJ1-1	CASSLNRKNTEAFF	TGTGCCAGCAGTTTAAACAGGAAGAACACTGAAGCTTTCTTT
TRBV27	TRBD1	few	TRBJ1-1	CASSTKMGQSNTEAFF	TGTGCCAGCAGTACAAAAATGGGACAGTCGAACACTGAAGCTTTCTTT
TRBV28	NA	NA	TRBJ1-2	CASNTGLLGYTF	TGTGCCAGCAACACAGGGTTATTGGGCTACACCTTC
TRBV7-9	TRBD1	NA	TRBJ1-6	CATDLKTGNSPLHF	TGTGCCACCGACCTGAAGACAGGGAATTCACCCCTCCACTTT
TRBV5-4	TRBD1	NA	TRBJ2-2	CASSSATRGRTGELFF	TGTGCCAGCAGCTCGGCCACCAGGGGGCGGACCGGGGAGCTGTTTTTT
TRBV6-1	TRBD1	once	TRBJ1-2	CASSEGTGTYGYTF	TGTGCCAGCAGTGAAGGGACAGGAACCTATGGCTACACCTTC
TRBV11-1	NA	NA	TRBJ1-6	CASSSISGRMDSPLHF	TGTGCCAGCAGCTCGATCTCAGGGCGTATGGATTCACCCCTCCACTTT
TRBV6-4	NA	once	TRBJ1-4	CASSLPGQSNEKLFF	TGTGCCAGCAGCTTACCGGGACAATCGAATGAAAAACTGTTTTTT
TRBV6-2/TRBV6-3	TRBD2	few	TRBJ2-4	CASCQAGVKNIQYF	TGTGCCAGCTGCCAAGCGGGGGTCAAAAACATTCAGTACTTC
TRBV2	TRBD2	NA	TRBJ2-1	CASSFSGRAVRNEQFF	TGTGCCAGCAGCTTTAGCGGGAGGGCCGTTCGAAATGAGCAGTTCTTC
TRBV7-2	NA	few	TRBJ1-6	CASSLAGFYSPLHF	TGTGCCAGCAGCTTAGCGGGCTTCTATTCACCCCTCCACTTT
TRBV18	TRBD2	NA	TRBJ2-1	CASSPFTSGGRNEQFF	TGTGCCAGCTCACCGTTTACTAGCGGGGGTAGGAATGAGCAGTTCTTC
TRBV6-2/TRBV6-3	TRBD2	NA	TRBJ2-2	CASSRTSLTNTGELFF	TGTGCCAGCAGTAGGACTAGCCTAACGAACACCGGGGAGCTGTTTTTT
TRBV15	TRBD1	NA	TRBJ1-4	CATSRARQGAGEKLFF	TGTGCCACCAGCAGAGCGCGACAGGGGGCTGGTGAAAAACTGTTTTTT
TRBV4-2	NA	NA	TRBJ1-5	CASSQDRGVNQPQHF	TGTGCCAGCAGCCAAGATCGGGGGGTGAATCAGCCCCAGCATTTT
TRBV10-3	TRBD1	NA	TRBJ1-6	CAISATGDNSPLHF	TGTGCCATCAGTGCAACAGGGGATAATTCACCCCTCCACTTT
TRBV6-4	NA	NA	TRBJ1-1	CASSDSAGPNTEAFF	TGTGCCAGCAGTGACTCGGCAGGGCCGAACACTGAAGCTTTCTTT
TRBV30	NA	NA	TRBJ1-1	CAWSGQMNTEAFF	TGTGCCTGGAGTGGGCAGATGAACACTGAAGCTTTCTTT
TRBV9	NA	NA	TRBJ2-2	CASSVDMGVGTGELFF	TGTGCCAGCAGCGTAGATATGGGCGTGGGCACCGGGGAGCTGTTTTTT
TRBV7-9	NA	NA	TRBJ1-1	CASSTTANTEAFF	TGTGCCAGCAGCACCACAGCGAACACTGAAGCTTTCTTT
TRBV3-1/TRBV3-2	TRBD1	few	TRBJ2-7	CASSRTDRSHEQYF	TGTGCCAGCAGCCGAACGGACAGGTCACACGAGCAGTACTTC
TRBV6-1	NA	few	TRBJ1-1	CASSEARGMNTEAFF	TGTGCCAGCAGTGAAGCTCGGGGGATGAACACTGAAGCTTTCTTT
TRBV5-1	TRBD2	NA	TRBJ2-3	CASKIAGGGTDTQYF	TGCGCCAGCAAAATAGCGGGAGGGGGCACAGATACGCAGTATTTT
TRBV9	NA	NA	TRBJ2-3	CASSVEGTRGGAADTQYF	TGTGCCAGCAGCGTAGAGGGGACACGTGGGGGGGCTGCAGATACGCAGTATTTT
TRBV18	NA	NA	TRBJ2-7	CASSPPEIIYEQYF	TGTGCCAGCTCACCACCAGAGATCATCTACGAGCAGTACTTC
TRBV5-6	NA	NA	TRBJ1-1	CASSSQHWATEAFF	TGTGCCAGCAGCTCGCAACATTGGGCCACTGAAGCTTTCTTT
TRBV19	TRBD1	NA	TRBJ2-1	CASSTSGTVDEQFF	TGTGCCAGTAGTACCTCCGGGACAGTCGATGAGCAGTTCTTC
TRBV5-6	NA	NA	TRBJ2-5	CASSQQETQYF	TGTGCCAGCAGCCAGCAAGAGACCCAGTACTTC
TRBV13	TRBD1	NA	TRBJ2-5	CASSLGGQGAEETQYF	TGTGCCAGCAGCTTAGGCGGACAGGGGGCCGAGGAGACCCAGTACTTC
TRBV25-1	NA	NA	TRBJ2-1	CASSPRGVNEQFF	TGTGCCAGCAGTCCACGCGGGGTTAATGAGCAGTTCTTC
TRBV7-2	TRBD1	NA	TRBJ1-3	CASSLSRQGSGNTIYF	TGTGCCAGCAGCTTATCAAGACAGGGCTCTGGAAACACCATATATTTT
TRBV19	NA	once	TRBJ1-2	CASSIDPARADGYTF	TGTGCCAGTAGTATAGATCCCGCCAGGGCAGATGGCTACACCTTC
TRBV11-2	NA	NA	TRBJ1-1	CASSLDRDTEAFF	TGTGCCAGCAGCTTAGACCGGGACACTGAAGCTTTCTTT
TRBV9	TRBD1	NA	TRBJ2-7	CASSPQGGDYHLSYEQYF	TGTGCCAGCAGCCCACAGGGGGGAGACTACCACCTATCCTACGAGCAGTACTTC
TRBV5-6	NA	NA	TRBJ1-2	CASSLSGTGGPWDGYTF	TGTGCCAGCAGCTTGAGCGGGACGGGAGGGCCCTGGGATGGCTACACCTTC